This TCR beta chain originates from a study of blood T cell repertoires in COVID-19. Background on the study: COVID-19 samples from acute and convalescent phases originated in the United States, Italy and Spain. The analysed material was cDNA or gDNA that came from T cells, B-cell-depleted T cells, or PBMCs.

In the original analysis: Estimation of nucleated cell counts was performed using reference gene primer amplification. Data came from immunoSEQ multiplex PCR; TCRdb stores just in-frame clones and leaves some out. V and J calls and clone size are copied from that table; D and trimming were computed from the DNA. The sample carries a few hundred thousand clones, less than 90% recorded once. CDR1 is SGDLS, CDR2 YYNGEE, per germline. The V gene lost 4 bases and the J gene lost 0 bases, with 19 bases spanning the gap. The CDR3 has 17 amino acids. V is TRBV9 and J is TRBJ1-1, with a weak D call TRBD1 (6 bases). Input material: peripheral blood. This TCR derives from a man between 60 and 70 years old with acute or convalescent COVID-19. CDR3 DNA: TGTGCCAGCAGCTTAACAGGGAGCGGTGCAATGAACACTGAAGCTTTCTTT. It translates to CASSLTGSGAMNTEAFF.